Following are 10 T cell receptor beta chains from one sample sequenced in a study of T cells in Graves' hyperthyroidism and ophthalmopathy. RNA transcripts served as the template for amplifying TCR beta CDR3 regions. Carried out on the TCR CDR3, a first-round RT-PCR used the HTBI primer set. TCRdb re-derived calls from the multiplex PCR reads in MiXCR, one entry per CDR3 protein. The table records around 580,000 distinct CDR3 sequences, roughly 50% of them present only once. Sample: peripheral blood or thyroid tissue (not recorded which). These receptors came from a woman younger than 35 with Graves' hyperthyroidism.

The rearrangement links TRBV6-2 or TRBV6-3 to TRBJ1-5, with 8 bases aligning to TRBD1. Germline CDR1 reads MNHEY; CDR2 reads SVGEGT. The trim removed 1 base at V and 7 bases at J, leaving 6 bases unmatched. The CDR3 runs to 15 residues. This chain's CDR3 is CASSYLDRGGQPQHF. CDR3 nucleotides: TGTGCCAGCAGTTACTTAGACAGGGGAGGACAGCCCCAGCATTTT.

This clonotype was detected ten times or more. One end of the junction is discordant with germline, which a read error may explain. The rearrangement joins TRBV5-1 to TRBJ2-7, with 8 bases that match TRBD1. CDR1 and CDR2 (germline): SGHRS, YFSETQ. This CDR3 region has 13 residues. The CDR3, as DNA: TGTGCCAGCAGCTTGACAGGGGCCTACGAGCAGTACTTC. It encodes CASSLTGAYEQYF.

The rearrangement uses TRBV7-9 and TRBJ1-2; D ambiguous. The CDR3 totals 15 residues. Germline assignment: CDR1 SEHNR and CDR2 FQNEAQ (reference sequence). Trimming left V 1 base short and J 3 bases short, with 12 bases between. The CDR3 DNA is TGTGCCAGCAGCTTAGTGGTGGGGAGAGACTATGGCTACACCTTC. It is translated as CASSLVVGRDYGYTF.

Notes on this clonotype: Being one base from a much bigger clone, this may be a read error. In nucleotides, the CDR3 is TGTGCCATCAGTGAATGGCGGGACAGGGATCACGAGCAGTACTTC. Translated, it gives CAISEWRDRDHEQYF. The rearrangement uses TRBV10-3 and TRBJ2-7; 9 bases are shared with TRBD1. J gave up 5 bases and V 3 bases, and 8 bases lay outside the gene matches. From germline, CDR1 is ENHRY and CDR2 SYGVKD. This CDR3 has 15 residues.

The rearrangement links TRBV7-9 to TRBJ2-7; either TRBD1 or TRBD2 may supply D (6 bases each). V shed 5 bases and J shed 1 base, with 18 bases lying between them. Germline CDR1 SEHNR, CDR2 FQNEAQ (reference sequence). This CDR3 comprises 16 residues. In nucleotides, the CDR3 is TGTGCCAGCAGCGATCCAAGAGGGGGGACATCCTACGAGCAGTACTTC. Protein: CASSDPRGGTSYEQYF.

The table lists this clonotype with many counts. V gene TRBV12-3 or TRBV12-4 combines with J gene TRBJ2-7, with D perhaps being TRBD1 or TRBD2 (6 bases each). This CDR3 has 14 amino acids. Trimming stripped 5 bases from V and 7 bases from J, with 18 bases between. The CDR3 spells CASSIGGPAGEQYF. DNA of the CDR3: TGTGCCAGCAGTATAGGGGGGCCCGCGGGGGAGCAGTACTTC.

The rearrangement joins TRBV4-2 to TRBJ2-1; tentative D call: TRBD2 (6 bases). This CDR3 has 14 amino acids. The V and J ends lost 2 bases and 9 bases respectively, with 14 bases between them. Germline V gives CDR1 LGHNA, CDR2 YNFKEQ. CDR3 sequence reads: CASSQIAVTGEQFF. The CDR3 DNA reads TGTGCCAGCAGCCAAATAGCGGTTACGGGTGAGCAGTTCTTC.

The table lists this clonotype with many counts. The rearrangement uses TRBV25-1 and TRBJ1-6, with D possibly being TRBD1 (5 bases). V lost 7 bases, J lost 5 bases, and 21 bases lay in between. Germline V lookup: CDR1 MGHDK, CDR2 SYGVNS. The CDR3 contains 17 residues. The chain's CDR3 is CASISGPPGLNNSPLHF. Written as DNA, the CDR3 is TGTGCCAGCATCAGTGGGCCTCCGGGACTGAATAATTCACCCCTCCACTTT.

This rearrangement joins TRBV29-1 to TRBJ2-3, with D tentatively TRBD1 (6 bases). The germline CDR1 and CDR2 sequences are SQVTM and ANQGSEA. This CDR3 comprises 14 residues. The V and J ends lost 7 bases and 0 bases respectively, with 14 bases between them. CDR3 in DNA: TGCAGCGGATCACAGACAGGAAGCACAGATACGCAGTATTTT. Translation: CSGSQTGSTDTQYF.

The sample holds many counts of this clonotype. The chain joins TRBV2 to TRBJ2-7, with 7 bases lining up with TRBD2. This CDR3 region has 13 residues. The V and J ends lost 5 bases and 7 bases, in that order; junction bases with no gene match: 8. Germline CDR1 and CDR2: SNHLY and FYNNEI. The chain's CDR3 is CASSSGAPREQYF. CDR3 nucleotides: TGTGCCAGCAGTAGCGGGGCCCCTAGGGAGCAGTACTTC.